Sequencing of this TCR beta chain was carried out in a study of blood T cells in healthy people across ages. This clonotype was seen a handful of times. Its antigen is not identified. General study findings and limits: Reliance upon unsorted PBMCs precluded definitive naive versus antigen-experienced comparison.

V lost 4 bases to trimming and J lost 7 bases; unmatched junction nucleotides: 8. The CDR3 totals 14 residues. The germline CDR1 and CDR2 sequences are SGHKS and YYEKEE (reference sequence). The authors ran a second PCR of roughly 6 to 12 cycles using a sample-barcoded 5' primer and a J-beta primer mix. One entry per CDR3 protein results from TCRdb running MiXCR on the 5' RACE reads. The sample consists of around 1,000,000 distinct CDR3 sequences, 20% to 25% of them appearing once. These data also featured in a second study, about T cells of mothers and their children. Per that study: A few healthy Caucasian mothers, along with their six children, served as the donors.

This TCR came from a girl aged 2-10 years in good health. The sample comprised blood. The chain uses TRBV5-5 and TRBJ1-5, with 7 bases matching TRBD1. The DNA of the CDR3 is TGTGCCAGCAGCCCCACAGGGGTAGGCCAGCCCCAGCATTTT. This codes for CASSPTGVGQPQHF.